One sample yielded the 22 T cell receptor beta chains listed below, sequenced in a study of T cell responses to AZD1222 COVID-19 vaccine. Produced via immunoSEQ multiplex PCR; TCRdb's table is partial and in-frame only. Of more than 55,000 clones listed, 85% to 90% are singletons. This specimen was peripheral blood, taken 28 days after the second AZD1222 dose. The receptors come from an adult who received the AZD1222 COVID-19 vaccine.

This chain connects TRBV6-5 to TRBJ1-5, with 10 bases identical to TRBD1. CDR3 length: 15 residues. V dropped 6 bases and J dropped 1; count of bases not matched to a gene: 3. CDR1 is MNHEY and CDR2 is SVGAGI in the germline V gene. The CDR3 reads CASRRQGASNQPQHF. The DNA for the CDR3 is TGTGCCAGCAGGAGACAGGGGGCGAGCAATCAGCCCCAGCATTTT.

The CDR3 is CASSSSGGRTDTQYF. The CDR3 bases are TGTGCCAGCAGCTCCTCAGGGGGACGCACAGATACGCAGTATTTT. The chain employs TRBV7-3 and TRBJ2-3, with 7 bases aligning to TRBD1. This CDR3 has 15 residues. The ends lost 4 bases at V and 1 base at J; junction bases unmatched: 5. Germline V gene data show CDR1 as SGHTA and CDR2 as FQGTGA.

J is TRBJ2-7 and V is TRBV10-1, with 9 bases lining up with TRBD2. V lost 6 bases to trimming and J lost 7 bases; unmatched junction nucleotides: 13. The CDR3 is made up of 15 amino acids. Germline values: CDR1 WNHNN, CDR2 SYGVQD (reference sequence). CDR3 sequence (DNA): TGCGCCAGCAGCCCAGAATTAGCGGGAGCTTGGGAGCAGTACTTC. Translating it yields CASSPELAGAWEQYF.

The CDR3 sequence is CASSLFGGRGGEQYF. CDR3 nucleotide sequence: TGTGCCAGCAGTTTATTCGGGGGCAGGGGAGGCGAGCAGTACTTC. The J gene is TRBJ2-7, the V gene TRBV28; D might be TRBD1 or TRBD2, each matching 6 bases. Trimming removed 1 base at V and 6 bases at J, with 16 bases between. This CDR3 has 15 residues. Germline V gene lookup returns CDR1 MDHEN and CDR2 SYDVKM.

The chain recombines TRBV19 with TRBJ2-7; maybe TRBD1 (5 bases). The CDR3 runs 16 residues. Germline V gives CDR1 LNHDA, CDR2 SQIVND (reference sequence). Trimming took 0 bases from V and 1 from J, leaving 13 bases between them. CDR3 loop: CASSIDHPTASYEQYF. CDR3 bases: TGTGCCAGTAGTATAGATCATCCGACAGCTTCCTACGAGCAGTACTTC.

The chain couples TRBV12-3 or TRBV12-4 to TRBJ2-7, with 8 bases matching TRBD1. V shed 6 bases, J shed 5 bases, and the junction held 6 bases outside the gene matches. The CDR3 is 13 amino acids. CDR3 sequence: CASSRQGWDEQYF. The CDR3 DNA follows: TGTGCCAGCAGCCGACAGGGGTGGGACGAGCAGTACTTC.

The CDR3 reads CASSRTSGRGDTQYF. CDR3 nucleotide sequence: TGTGCCAGCAGCCGAACTAGCGGCCGAGGAGATACGCAGTATTTT. The chain joins TRBV3-1 (or the pseudogene TRBV3-2) to TRBJ2-3, with 8 bases identical to TRBD2. The CDR3 contains 15 residues. V was pared by 4 bases and J by 5 bases, with 8 bases of the junction left unmatched. Germline values: CDR1 LGHDT, CDR2 YNNKEL (reference sequence).

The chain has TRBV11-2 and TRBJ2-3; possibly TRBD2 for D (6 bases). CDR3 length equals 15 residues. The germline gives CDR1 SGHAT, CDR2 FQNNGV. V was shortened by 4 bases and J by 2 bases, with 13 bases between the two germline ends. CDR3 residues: CASSSTGVNTDTQYF. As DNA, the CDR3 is TGTGCCAGCAGCTCAACGGGGGTAAACACAGATACGCAGTATTTT.

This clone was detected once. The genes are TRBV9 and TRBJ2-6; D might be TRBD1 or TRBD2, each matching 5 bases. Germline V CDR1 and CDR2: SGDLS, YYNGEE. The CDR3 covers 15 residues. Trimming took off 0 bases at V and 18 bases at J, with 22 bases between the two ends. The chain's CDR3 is CASSVDGRVRGFPTF. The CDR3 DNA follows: TGTGCCAGCAGCGTAGATGGGCGAGTGAGGGGCTTTCCGACTTTC.

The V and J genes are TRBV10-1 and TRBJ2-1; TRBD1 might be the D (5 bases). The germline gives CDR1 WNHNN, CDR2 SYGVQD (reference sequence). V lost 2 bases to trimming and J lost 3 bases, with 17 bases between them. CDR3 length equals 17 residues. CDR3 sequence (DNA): TGCGCCAGCAGTGAGGGGCGCTTGAACAGGCGCTACAATGAGCAGTTCTTC. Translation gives CASSEGRLNRRYNEQFF.

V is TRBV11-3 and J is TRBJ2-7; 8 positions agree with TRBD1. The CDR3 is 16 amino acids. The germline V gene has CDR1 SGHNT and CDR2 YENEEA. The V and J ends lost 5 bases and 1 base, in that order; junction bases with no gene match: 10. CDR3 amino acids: CASSRQGNEGSYEQYF. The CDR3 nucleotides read TGTGCCAGCAGCAGACAGGGGAACGAGGGATCCTACGAGCAGTACTTC.

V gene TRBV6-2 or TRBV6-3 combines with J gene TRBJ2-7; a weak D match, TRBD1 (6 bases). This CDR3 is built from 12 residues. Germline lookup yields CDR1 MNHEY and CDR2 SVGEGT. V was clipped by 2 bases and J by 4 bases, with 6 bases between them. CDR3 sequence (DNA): TGTGCCAGCAGTTACCAGGGGTACGAGCAGTACTTC. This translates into CASSYQGYEQYF.

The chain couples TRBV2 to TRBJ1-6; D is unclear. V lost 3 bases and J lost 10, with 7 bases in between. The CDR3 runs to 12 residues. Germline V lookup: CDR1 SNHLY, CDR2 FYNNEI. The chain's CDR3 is CASSEGMSPLHF. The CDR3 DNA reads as TGTGCCAGCAGTGAGGGTATGTCACCCCTCCACTTT. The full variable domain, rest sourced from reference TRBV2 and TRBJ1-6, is EPEVTQTPSHQVTQMGQEVILRCVPISNHLYFYWYRQILGQKVEFLVSFYNNEISEKSEIFDDQFSVERPDGSNFTLKIRSTKLEDSAMYFCASSEGMSPLHFGNGTRLTVT.

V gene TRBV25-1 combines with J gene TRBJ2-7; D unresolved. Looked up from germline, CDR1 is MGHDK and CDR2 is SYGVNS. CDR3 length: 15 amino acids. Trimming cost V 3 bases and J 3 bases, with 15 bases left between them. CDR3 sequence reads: CASSDVGTEDYEQYF. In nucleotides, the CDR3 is TGTGCCAGCAGTGATGTCGGAACCGAAGACTACGAGCAGTACTTC.

DNA for the CDR3: TGTGCCAGCAGCCCGACCACCGGGACATTGAGCTACGAGCAGTACTTC. It is translated as CASSPTTGTLSYEQYF. The rearrangement joins TRBV5-4 to TRBJ2-7; a possible D gene is TRBD1 (6 bases). CDR1 and CDR2 (germline): SGHNT, YYREEE (reference sequence). The CDR3 loop spans 16 amino acids. Between the trimmed V and J ends, which lost 4 bases and 3 bases, there was a span of 20 bases. Variable domain in full (rest from reference TRBV5-4 and TRBJ2-7): ETGVTQSPTHLIKTRGQQVTLRCSSQSGHNTVSWYQQALGQGPQFIFQYYREEENGRGNFPPRFSGLQFPNYSSELNVNALELDDSALYLCASSPTTGTLSYEQYFGPGTRLTVT.

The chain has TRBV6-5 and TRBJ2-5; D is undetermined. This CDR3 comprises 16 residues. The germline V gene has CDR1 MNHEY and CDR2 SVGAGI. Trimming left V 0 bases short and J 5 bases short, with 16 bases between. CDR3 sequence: CASSYSPPPLGETQYF. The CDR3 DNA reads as TGTGCCAGCAGTTACTCCCCCCCTCCCCTGGGGGAGACCCAGTACTTC.

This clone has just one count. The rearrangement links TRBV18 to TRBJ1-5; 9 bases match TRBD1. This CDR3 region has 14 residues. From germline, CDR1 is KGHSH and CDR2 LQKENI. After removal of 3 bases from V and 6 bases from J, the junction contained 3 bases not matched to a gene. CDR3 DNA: TGTGCCAGCTCACCGGACAGGGGCCGTCAGCCCCAGCATTTT. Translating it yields CASSPDRGRQPQHF.

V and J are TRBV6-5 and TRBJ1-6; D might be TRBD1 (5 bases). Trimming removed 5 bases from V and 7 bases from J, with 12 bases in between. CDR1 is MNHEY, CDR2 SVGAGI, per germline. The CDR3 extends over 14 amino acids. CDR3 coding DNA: TGTGCCAGCAGTCGGGACTCTGTGAATTCACCCCTCCACTTT. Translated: CASSRDSVNSPLHF.

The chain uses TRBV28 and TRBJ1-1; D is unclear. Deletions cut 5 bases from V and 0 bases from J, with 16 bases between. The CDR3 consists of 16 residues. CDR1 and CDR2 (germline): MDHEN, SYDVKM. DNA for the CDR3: TGTGCCAGCAGTGAGCGGGGAGGCCTCATGAACACTGAAGCTTTCTTT. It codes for CASSERGGLMNTEAFF.

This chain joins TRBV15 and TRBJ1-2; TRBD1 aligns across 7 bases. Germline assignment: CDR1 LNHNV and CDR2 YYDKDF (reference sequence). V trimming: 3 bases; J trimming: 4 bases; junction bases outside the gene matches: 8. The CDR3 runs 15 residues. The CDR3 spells CATSSLTGWGYGYTF. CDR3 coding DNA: TGTGCCACCAGCAGCCTGACAGGGTGGGGCTATGGCTACACCTTC.

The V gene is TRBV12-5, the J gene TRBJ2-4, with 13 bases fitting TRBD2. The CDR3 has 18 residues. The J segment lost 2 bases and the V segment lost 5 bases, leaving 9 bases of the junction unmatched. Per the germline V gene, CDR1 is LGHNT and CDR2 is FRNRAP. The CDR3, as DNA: TGTGCTAGTGGTCTAACCGGGACTAGCGGGGCACCCAAAAACATTCAGTACTTC. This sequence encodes CASGLTGTSGAPKNIQYF.

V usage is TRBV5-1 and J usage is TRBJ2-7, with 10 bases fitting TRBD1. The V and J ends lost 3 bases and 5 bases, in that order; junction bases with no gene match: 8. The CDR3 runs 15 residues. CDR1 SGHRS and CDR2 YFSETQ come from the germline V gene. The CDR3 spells CASSSPGQGLNEQYF. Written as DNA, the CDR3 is TGCGCCAGCAGCTCCCCGGGACAGGGGTTAAACGAGCAGTACTTC. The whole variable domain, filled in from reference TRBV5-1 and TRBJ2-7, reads KAGVTQTPRYLIKTRGQQVTLSCSPISGHRSVSWYQQTPGQGLQFLFEYFSETQRNKGNFPGRFSGRQFSNSRSEMNVSTLELGDSALYLCASSSPGQGLNEQYFGPGTRLTVT.